Shown below are 19 T cell receptor beta chains from a single sample sequenced in a study of cytomegalovirus exposure and HLA in healthy donors. Both 60 Vbeta primers and 13 Jbeta primers went into the PCR. Profiling relied on immunoSEQ multiplex PCR, and the TCRdb table lists in-frame clones only, not all of them. The sample consists of over 150,000 clones, roughly 72% of them appearing once. The specimen sequenced was PBMCs. Receptors originate from a man aged 30 to 39 in good health and CMV-seronegative.

The rearrangement joins TRBV28 to TRBJ2-3; D gene ambiguous. The CDR3 consists of 11 residues. Trimming pared 4 bases from V and 5 bases from J, leaving 4 bases between. Germline V gene lookup returns CDR1 MDHEN and CDR2 SYDVKM. CDR3 sequence (DNA): TGTGCCAGCAGTTATAGAGATACGCAGTATTTT. It codes for CASSYRDTQYF.

In its sample, this clone was seen a few times. The same CDR3 arises from other DNA sequences in this sample as well. The chain is built from TRBV5-1 and TRBJ1-1; D is possibly TRBD1 (5 bases). The V end was cut by 4 bases, the J end by 1 base, with 11 bases between. The CDR3 is made up of 14 amino acids. The germline gives CDR1 SGHRS, CDR2 YFSETQ. CDR3: CASSLQGQNTEAFF. The CDR3 DNA follows: TGCGCCAGCAGCCTTCAAGGACAGAACACTGAAGCTTTCTTT.

The chain recombines TRBV7-9 with TRBJ2-7; a possible D gene is TRBD2 (7 bases). With 11 bases removed from V and 0 bases from J, the gap between germline ends came to 26 bases. The germline gives CDR1 SEHNR, CDR2 FQNEAQ (reference sequence). CDR3 length: 17 amino acids. Here the CDR3 reads CASHRDGGLGSSYEQYF. CDR3 nucleotides: TGTGCCTCCCACCGGGACGGGGGGCTCGGAAGCTCCTACGAGCAGTACTTC.

This clone was seen a few times. The rearrangement links TRBV7-9 to TRBJ2-1, with D maybe TRBD2 (5 bases). The germline V gene encodes CDR1 SEHNR and CDR2 FQNEAQ (reference sequence). CDR3 size: 13 residues. V was cut by 5 bases and J by 5 bases, with 10 bases left in between. The CDR3 protein is CASSADLDNEQFF. CDR3 bases: TGTGCCAGCAGCGCGGACTTGGACAATGAGCAGTTCTTC.

V usage is TRBV7-8 and J usage is TRBJ1-5; the D gene is possibly TRBD1 (5 bases). The CDR3 is 16 amino acids. The V gene's germline CDR1 is SGHVS and CDR2 FQNEAQ. The V and J ends lost 5 bases and 4 bases respectively, with 18 bases between them. The DNA of the CDR3 is TGTGCCAGCAGCGCAGGAGGTAGGGGAGGTAATCAGCCCCAGCATTTT. Residues: CASSAGGRGGNQPQHF.

The rearrangement uses TRBV4-1 and TRBJ2-3; D is perhaps TRBD2 (6 bases). Germline V gene data show CDR1 as MGHRA and CDR2 as YSYEKL. V lost 6 bases, J lost 2 bases, and 18 bases lay in between. This CDR3 is 16 amino acids long. CDR3 bases: TGCGCCAGCAGACGGAGGGCGGACCGTTACACAGATACGCAGTATTTT. This translates into CASRRRADRYTDTQYF.

This clone was found once. CDR3 residues: CASSAKGLAGTYQETQYF. The CDR3 DNA reads as TGTGCCAGCAGCGCGAAGGGACTAGCGGGGACCTACCAAGAGACCCAGTACTTC. The chain has TRBV7-3 and TRBJ2-5, with 13 bases matching TRBD2. Trimming at V came to 5 bases and at J to 0 bases, leaving 9 bases not matched to a gene. The CDR3 sequence is 18 residues long. Per the germline V gene, CDR1 is SGHTA and CDR2 is FQGTGA. The full variable domain, with the rest looked up from reference TRBV7-3 and TRBJ2-5, is GAGVSQTPSNKVTEKGKYVELRCDPISGHTALYWYRQSLGQGPEFLIYFQGTGAADDSGLPNDRFFAVRPEGSVSTLKIQRTERGDSAVYLCASSAKGLAGTYQETQYFGPGTRLLVL.

This chain joins TRBV29-1 and TRBJ1-1; TRBD1 agrees at 8 bases. Germline trimming cut 6 bases from V and 5 bases from J; bases unmatched to any gene: 5. Germline CDR1 reads SQVTM; CDR2 reads ANQGSEA. The CDR3 runs to 12 residues. CDR3 DNA sequence: TGCAGCGTCAAGACAGGGGATACTGAAGCTTTCTTT. It encodes CSVKTGDTEAFF.

This CDR3 reads CASSLGTGVNEQFF. The CDR3 DNA follows: TGTGCCAGCAGCCTCGGGACAGGGGTCAATGAGCAGTTCTTC. The genes are TRBV7-2 and TRBJ2-1; TRBD1 matches at 10 bases. V lost 5 bases, J lost 6 bases, and 4 bases stayed unmatched. This CDR3 region has 14 residues. Germline V gene data show CDR1 as SGHTA and CDR2 as FQGNSA. The full variable domain, in which reference TRBV7-2 and TRBJ2-1 provide the parts outside the CDR3, is GAGVSQSPSNKVTEKGKDVELRCDPISGHTALYWYRQSLGQGLEFLIYFQGNSAPDKSGLPSDRFSAERTGGSVSTLTIQRTQQEDSAVYLCASSLGTGVNEQFFGPGTRLTVL.

The chain carries TRBV6-1 and TRBJ2-5, with TRBD1 matching over 7 bases. Trimming cost V 1 base and J 2 bases; bases outside gene matches: 1. The V gene's germline CDR1 is MNHNS and CDR2 SASEGT. This CDR3 comprises 14 residues. CDR3 nucleotides: TGTGCCAGCAGTGAAGTGGGACAGCAAGAGACCCAGTACTTC. Protein product: CASSEVGQQETQYF.

The J gene is TRBJ2-3, the V gene TRBV29-1; TRBD1 matches at 9 bases. CDR3 length: 14 residues. J was trimmed by 0 bases and V by 7 bases; bases with no gene match: 5. Per the germline V gene, CDR1 is SQVTM and CDR2 is ANQGSEA. The CDR3, as DNA: TGCAGCGCAGTAGACAGGGGGAGCACAGATACGCAGTATTTT. It encodes CSAVDRGSTDTQYF.

The chain links TRBV10-3 to TRBJ2-7, with D possibly being TRBD2 (5 bases). The CDR3 contains 13 residues. V lost 3 bases and J lost 11, with 17 bases in between. Looked up from germline, CDR1 is ENHRY and CDR2 is SYGVKD. CDR3 amino acids: CAISDILDAGEYF. The CDR3 DNA reads TGTGCCATCAGTGACATCCTTGACGCCGGGGAGTACTTC.

This sequence joins TRBV28 and TRBJ1-3; a possible D gene is TRBD1 (5 bases). The CDR3 has 14 amino acids. Germline assignment: CDR1 MDHEN and CDR2 SYDVKM. V lost 5 bases to trimming and J lost 8 bases, with 16 bases between them. Here the CDR3 reads CASSRPGSLDTIYF. The CDR3, as DNA: TGTGCCAGCAGTAGGCCAGGGTCTTTGGACACCATATATTTT.

The genes are TRBV12-5 and TRBJ2-3; D perhaps matches TRBD2 (5 bases). V lost 3 bases and J lost 5, with 6 bases in between. CDR1 and CDR2 from the germline V gene are LGHNT and FRNRAP. This CDR3 comprises 12 residues. Here the CDR3 reads CASGFAGDTQYF. CDR3 sequence (DNA): TGTGCTAGTGGTTTCGCGGGAGATACGCAGTATTTT.

Comments on this clone: The junction differs from germline at one of its ends, possibly a read error. J is TRBJ1-6 and V is TRBV6-5; unclear D gene. The germline CDR1 and CDR2 sequences are MNHEY and SVGAGI. The CDR3 is 15 amino acids. CDR3 sequence reads: CASSYSVQNNSPLNF. CDR3 nucleotide sequence: TGTGCCAGCAGTTACTCGGTACAGAATAATTCACCCCTCAACTTT.

The chain links TRBV7-9 to TRBJ2-5, with 8 bases that match TRBD1. V was clipped by 5 bases and J by 3 bases; unmatched bases: 5. CDR1 SEHNR and CDR2 FQNEAQ come from the germline V gene (reference sequence). The CDR3 runs to 14 residues. As DNA, the CDR3 is TGTGCCAGCAGCCAACAGGGGGAGGAAGAGACCCAGTACTTC. Protein sequence: CASSQQGEEETQYF.

The chain has TRBV7-6 and TRBJ2-1; a possible D gene is TRBD2 (5 bases). CDR1 is SGHVS, CDR2 FNYEAQ, per germline. Trimming took off 5 bases at V and 10 bases at J, with 15 bases between the two ends. The CDR3 length is 13 residues. The CDR3 nucleotides read TGTGCCAGCAGCCGGACTGGGCCGGGGGAGCAGTTCTTC. Its protein is CASSRTGPGEQFF.

The V call is TRBV28, the J call TRBJ1-1; tentative D call: TRBD1 (6 bases). V lost 6 bases and J 7 bases, leaving 12 bases between the germline ends. The germline gives CDR1 MDHEN, CDR2 SYDVKM. This CDR3 has 12 amino acids. CDR3 in amino acids: CASRTGMGEAFF. CDR3 coding DNA: TGTGCCAGCAGGACAGGTATGGGTGAAGCTTTCTTT.

The J gene is TRBJ1-3, the V gene TRBV6-5; D unresolved. Germline values: CDR1 MNHEY, CDR2 SVGAGI. The CDR3 sequence is 13 residues long. The V and J ends lost 6 bases and 4 bases respectively, with 10 bases between them. CDR3 in amino acids: CASSPPGGNTIYF. The CDR3 bases are TGTGCCAGCAGCCCGCCCGGGGGAAACACCATATATTTT.